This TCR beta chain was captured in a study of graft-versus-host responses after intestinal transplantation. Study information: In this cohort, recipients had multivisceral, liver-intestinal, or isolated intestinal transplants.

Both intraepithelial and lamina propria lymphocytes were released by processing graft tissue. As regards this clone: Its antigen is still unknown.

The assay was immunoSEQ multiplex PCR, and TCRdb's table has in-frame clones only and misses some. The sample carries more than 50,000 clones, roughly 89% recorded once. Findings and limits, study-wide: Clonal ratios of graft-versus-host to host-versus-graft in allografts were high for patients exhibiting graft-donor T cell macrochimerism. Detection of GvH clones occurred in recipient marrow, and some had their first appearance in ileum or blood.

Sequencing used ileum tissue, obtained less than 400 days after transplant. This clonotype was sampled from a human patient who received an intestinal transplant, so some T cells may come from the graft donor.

The CDR3 DNA follows: TGTGCCAGCAGCTTAGTTGGAGGACAGTTCTATGGCTACACCTTC. Its translation is CASSLVGGQFYGYTF. The chain couples TRBV7-8 to TRBJ1-2; D may be TRBD1 (6 bases). Germline lookup yields CDR1 SGHVS and CDR2 FQNEAQ. CDR3 size: 15 residues. Trimming removed 1 base at V and 4 bases at J, with 13 bases between.